This record looks at one TCR beta chain sequence and its context. Clones were sequenced by immunoSEQ multiplex PCR, and TCRdb holds only the in-frame ones, with some missing. Of over 200,000 clones in the sample, 88% were seen once. This sample was taken from a study of cytomegalovirus exposure and HLA in healthy donors. This CDR3 is built from 19 residues. Trimming took 3 bases from V and 0 from J; bases not matched to a gene: 12. Germline CDR1 is SEHNR and CDR2 is FQNEAQ (reference sequence). This sequence originates from a woman in her late teens or twenties in good health and CMV-seronegative. The chain joins TRBV7-9 to TRBJ2-5; 11 bases fit TRBD1. Sequenced: PBMCs. CDR3 residues: CASSFPGQGATPYQETQYF. The CDR3, as DNA: TGTGCCAGCAGCTTCCCCGGACAGGGGGCGACCCCGTACCAAGAGACCCAGTACTTC.